This paragraph covers one T cell receptor (beta chain) sequence. This clone's antigen is unknown. No base quality values were provided; no much bigger clone lies one nucleotide off. In total, approximately 610 healthy bone marrow donors made up the cohort. At the time of sampling, all cohort members were nominally healthy, though unrecorded immune exposures were likely present. The donor tested CMV seropositive and was one of the 289 seropositive cohort members. Every donor gave a peripheral blood sample, and the peripheral blood mononuclear cells from that sample were used for TCR beta sequencing. The Qiagen DNeasy Blood Extraction Kit was used to extract genomic DNA from the blood cell samples. The library was built by means of the immunoSEQ multiplex PCR assay. For the multiplex PCR, a mixture combining 60 forward primers for TCR Vbeta segments and 13 reverse primers for TCR Jbeta segments was used. A multiplex PCR assay on genomic DNA amplified the CDR3 region of rearranged TCR beta genes. The amplified TCR beta libraries were sequenced on the Illumina HiSeq System as 87-base-pair reads. Per the original workflow: In a later analysis, 70 million to 95 million unique TCR beta chains were counted across the approximately 670 repertoires, and approximately 11 million of these chains were shared by at least two donors. To remove PCR and sequencing errors, raw reads were error-corrected and collapsed into unique sequences using a nearest-neighbor algorithm that merged closely related sequences. Alignment of CDR3 sequences to IMGT reference sequences was used to assign V, D and J gene segments. For a sequence to be retained, a match of at least six nucleotides was required to both a V gene segment and a J gene segment. A rearrangement was called productive if the CDR3 had no stop codons and remained in frame with V and J, and every other rearrangement was called non-productive. Following IMGT convention, CDR3 was defined as the stretch from the second conserved V-encoded cysteine up to the conserved J-encoded phenylalanine. The earlier analysis of about 620 of the donors excluded sequences that lacked an unambiguous match to a single V gene segment. In an earlier analysis of 500 to 750 of the donors, V segments were called functional above 56.7% productive rearrangements and were called segregating when the between-donor standard deviation exceeded 5%. A statistical classification framework was developed to diagnose cytomegalovirus status using the catalog of TCR beta chain sequences. A later analysis assigned V and J genes by comparing TCR nucleotide sequences with IMGT/GENE-DB human TR gene sequences. Using the TCRdist pipeline, a later analysis assigned CDR3 sequences along with most-parsimonious VDJ recombination scenarios. In a later analysis, each TCR beta chain was defined by its CDR3 amino acid sequence together with its V-gene family, and reads without a unique V-gene family were excluded. To address suspected cross-contamination and a sequencing artifact, a later analysis removed 550 to 750 highly shared, low-generation-probability nucleotide sequences. A later analysis calculated a clonal expansion index for each public chain from normalized within-repertoire ranks of inferred template counts. In a later analysis, generation probabilities were computed with a VDJ recombination model fitted to out-of-frame rearrangements, and the resulting probabilities were checked against IGoR. In a later analysis, hypergeometric tests were used to score TCR-TCR, TCR-HLA and TCR-CMV co-occurrence, with a repertoire-size bias correction applied to TCR pairs. A later analysis estimated false discovery rates by permuting HLA or CMV assignments 20 times. In a later analysis, co-occurring TCRs were grouped using DBSCAN, and TCRdist sequence similarity was added for clustering within HLA-allele-positive subsets. Co-occurrence clustering excluded repertoires with fewer than 30,000 or more than 120,000 public chains, plus five with anomalous nucleotide sharing. TCRdb obtained this table from immuneACCESS and retained in-frame rearrangements with V and J assigned. These tables miss some clones; where compared with another copy, unresolved V genes account for less than half of the shortfall, and the remainder is unexplained. V and J calls and clone size are copied from that table; D and trimming were computed from the DNA. Here the sample has over 140,000 clones; 82% occur a single time. The biggest ten clones account for approximately 1.5% of the sample.

The sample originates from a study of cytomegalovirus exposure and HLA in healthy donors (dated by TCRdb to the late 2010s). Background on the whole study: In an earlier analysis of 587 of the donors, 250 to 300 Gb of sequence data and 90 million to 130 million unique TCR beta sequences from 180 million or so T cells were reported. On average, about 200,000 unique TCR beta nucleotide sequences were sequenced per donor among a few hundred genotyped donors of the cohort, with roughly 20% of those sequences being non-productive. Using immunosequencing, the study profiled T cell repertoires from fewer than 850 subjects and related those repertoires to cytomegalovirus serostatus. Roughly five DR-DQ haplotypes were treated as single units for association and clustering because of strong linkage in the cohort. Rather than using new phenotypic data, the later analysis identified candidate immune exposures from TCR beta sequences and from how often those sequences occurred across donors. The number of donors typed differed by locus, with roughly 620-640 for A, B, C, DRB1 and DQB1, over 500 for DQA1, 600 to 610 for DPA1, and about 450 for DPB1. HLA typing covered class I and class II loci at four-digit resolution. Of the roughly 400 genotyped donors, roughly 76% were placed in the genetic ancestry cluster associated with self-reported Caucasian donors. High-throughput TCR immunosequencing, statistical association of individual TCRs with disease status, and machine learning were combined to predict cytomegalovirus infection status. Donor age, sex, ethnicity and CMV serostatus were compiled together with the repertoire data. In a later analysis, previously published TCR beta repertoires from about 640 donors were re-analyzed and high-resolution HLA genotyping was added so that TCR occurrence patterns could be studied. An early release covering around 630 HLA-typed donors comprised approximately 290 gigabases of sequencing data and around 80 million unique TCR sequences. Every discovery cohort repertoire had been produced on one sequencing platform. A later genetic analysis took genome-wide SNP genotypes for about 55% of the roughly 700 donors and used that subset as a discovery cohort. The study was designed to test whether signatures of past pathogen exposure could be identified by cataloging public T cell receptors. A separate validation cohort of over 95 different subjects was used in addition to the roughly 670-subject first cohort. In an earlier analysis of roughly 540 of the donors, high-throughput TCR beta sequencing was used to judge whether each TCR beta V gene segment behaved as functional or pseudogenic. Overall results and qualifications from the work: A group of highly shared sequence variants was considered likely to be a technical artifact of the sequencing pipeline. For the cohort, immune exposure information was limited to CMV serostatus. According to a later analysis, parvovirus B19, influenza, CMV and Epstein-Barr virus appeared linked to several top co-occurrence clusters. Because some donors lacked HLA typing at each locus, the association tests relied only on the typed subset. Correlated functional status among segregating V segments might be attributable to linkage disequilibrium, but an unknown experimental factor could not be ruled out. An association between a missense DCLRE1C variant and V-gene and J-gene trimming of TCR beta chains was found in a later genetic analysis and replicated in an independent cohort. It was suggested by the authors that the approach could potentially be generalized to other disease states and immunological phenotypes. Compared with the 666-donor mean, donors in an Asian-associated ancestry cluster had fewer N-insertions in productive TCRs, according to a later genetic analysis. Roughly uniform sequencing depth across donors was assumed in presence/absence analyses, although this assumption may not hold. A further reported finding was that TCR beta sequences accurately predicted the HLA-A and HLA-B alleles for most subjects in the first cohort. Specific HLA alleles were associated with over 15,000 TCR beta sequences at a false discovery rate of 0.05 in a later analysis. The classifier was reported to diagnose cytomegalovirus status with high specificity and sensitivity in both the original cohort and the validation cohort. In a later analysis, HLA-associated TCR beta chains showed more clonal expansion and lower generation probabilities than non-associated chains that were equally common. A later analysis found that TCR association rates varied across HLA loci, with DRB1 alleles showing the most associated TCRs and HLA-C alleles the fewest. A few of the identified cytomegalovirus-associated TCR beta chains were confirmed in vitro to be specific for cytomegalovirus antigens. Only TCR beta chains were sequenced in this cohort, and the absence of alpha or paired-chain data limited detectable features. In a later analysis, most CMV-associated TCR beta chains were found to appear HLA-restricted, with HLA associations seemingly driven largely by CMV exposure. Over 15 rarely observed V segments, including chromosome 9 orphons, were excluded from the earlier analysis of several hundred of the donors because counts were too low. In the study, around 160 TCR beta chains were listed as associated with cytomegalovirus. An earlier analysis of approximately 600 of the donors showed that most TCR beta V segments appeared in productive rearrangements either about 87% or about 30% of the time, which broadly matched IMGT annotations. Strong co-occurrence of HLA alleles, especially DR and DQ, made assigning TCR associations to individual alleles difficult. Across donors, most TCR sequences were observed very rarely, whereas some public TCRs were present in many individuals. Some IMGT-functional V segments, including TRBV6-2 and TRBV6-3, could not be told apart with the 87-base-pair reads, so those segments were excluded.

The CDR3 has 17 amino acids, counting the end cysteine and phenylalanine. Only CDR3 DNA remains: 51 bases, in frame from the first base. The sequence links TRBV12-2 to TRBJ2-7; the table calls TRBD2, which could not be checked here. TRBV12-2 is labeled a pseudogene. This TCR was recovered from a man aged 30-40 years in good health and CMV-seropositive. Sequenced sample: PBMCs. The nucleotides are TGTGCAAGTCGCTTAGCGGTGTGTCTAGCGGGGTCGGGAGAGCAGTACTTC. It codes for CASRLAVCLAGSGEQYF.